This T cell receptor (beta chain) was obtained from a study of cytomegalovirus exposure and HLA in healthy donors. Participants comprised healthy donors of bone marrow. It was with 60 Vbeta and 13 Jbeta primers that the PCR ran. Generated by immunoSEQ multiplex PCR, the TCRdb table keeps only in-frame clones and is missing some. The table lists about 110,000 clones, more than 70% of them singletons. V gave up 4 bases and J gave up 1 base, with 5 bases separating them. CDR3 length: 12 residues. Germline values: CDR1 SGDLS, CDR2 YYNGEE. This receptor was taken from a man between 35 and 55 years old in good health and CMV-seronegative. The chain joins TRBV9 to TRBJ1-1, with D uncertain. Sequenced input: PBMCs. CDR3 sequence (DNA): TGTGCCAGCAGCCCCCGGAACACTGAAGCTTTCTTT. Translated, it gives CASSPRNTEAFF.